This T cell receptor beta chain was identified during a study of cytomegalovirus exposure and HLA in healthy donors. A multiplex PCR was run with 60 Vbeta primers and 13 Jbeta primers. Here immunoSEQ multiplex PCR was the method, and the copy in TCRdb shows in-frame clones only, minus some. Altogether 150,000 to 200,000 clones are present, less than 90% being singletons, with the ten largest covering 1.5% to 2%. This CDR3 region has 14 residues. Germline V gene lookup returns CDR1 SGHTA and CDR2 FQGTGA. The V end lost 6 bases, the J end lost 12 bases, and 21 bases lay between the germline ends. Sequencing was performed on PBMCs. The genes are TRBV7-3 and TRBJ2-1; D is perhaps TRBD2 (6 bases). This receptor was taken from a man in his fifties in good health and CMV-seronegative. CDR3 sequence (DNA): TGTGCCAGCAGTCGAAACCCCGGGCGGGAAAGGCAGTTCTTC. Residues: CASSRNPGRERQFF.